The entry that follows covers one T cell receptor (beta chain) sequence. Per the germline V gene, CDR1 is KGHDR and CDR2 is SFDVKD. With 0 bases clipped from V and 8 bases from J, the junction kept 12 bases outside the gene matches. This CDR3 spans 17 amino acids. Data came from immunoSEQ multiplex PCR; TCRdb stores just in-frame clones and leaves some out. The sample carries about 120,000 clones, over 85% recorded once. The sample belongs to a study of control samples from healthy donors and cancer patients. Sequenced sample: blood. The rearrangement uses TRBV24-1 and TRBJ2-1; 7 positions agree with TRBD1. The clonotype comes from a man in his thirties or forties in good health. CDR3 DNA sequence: TGTGCCACCAGTGATTTGCACGGGGACAGACTTGGGGATGAGCAGTTCTTC. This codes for CATSDLHGDRLGDEQFF.